This T cell receptor beta chain came from a study of shared clonotypes between healthy human individuals. This clone was counted once. CD8 cells classed as naive were CD45RO-negative and positively selected for CCR7, excluding terminally differentiated effector memory CD45RA+ cells. Germline CDR1 reads SEHNR; CDR2 reads FQNEAQ (reference sequence). The CDR3 length is 16 residues. The trim removed 5 bases at V and 0 bases at J, leaving 6 bases unmatched. Assay used: immunoSEQ multiplex PCR; TCRdb lists only in-frame clones, some missing. Of roughly 770,000 clones in the sample, roughly 96% were seen once.

The chain uses TRBV7-9 and TRBJ2-2; TRBD1 agrees at 7 bases. The sequencing sample was made of naive CD8+ T cells sorted from blood. This sequence was found in a young man in good health. The CDR3 loop reads CASSNGRGSNTGELFF. For the CDR3, the DNA is TGTGCCAGCAGCAACGGCAGGGGGTCGAACACCGGGGAGCTGTTTTTT. Combining the CDR3 with reference TRBV7-9 and TRBJ2-2 gives the whole variable domain DTGVSQNPRHKITKRGQNVTFRCDPISEHNRLYWYRQTLGQGPEFLTYFQNEAQLEKSRLLSDRFSAERPKGSFSTLEIQRTEQGDSAMYLCASSNGRGSNTGELFFGEGSRLTVL.